Below, 2 T cell receptor beta chains from the same sample are listed, as sequenced in a study of blood T cell repertoires in COVID-19. Only in-frame clones appear in the TCRdb table, and some are missing; sequencing was by immunoSEQ multiplex PCR. The sample lists more than 120,000 clones, approximately 80% occurring once. The specimen sequenced was peripheral blood. These receptors all stem from a human donor in a cohort sampled during active COVID-19.

CDR3 region: CASSPRGAAQETQYF. As DNA, the CDR3 is TGTGCCAGCAGTCCCCGGGGAGCCGCACAAGAGACCCAGTACTTC. This chain links TRBV6-5 with TRBJ2-5, with D perhaps TRBD2 (5 bases). Looked up from germline, CDR1 is MNHEY and CDR2 is SVGAGI. V gave up 5 bases and J gave up 2 bases, with 15 bases separating them. This CDR3 contains 15 residues.

V gene TRBV2 combines with J gene TRBJ1-4, with D possibly matching TRBD1 (5 bases). Per the germline V gene, CDR1 is SNHLY and CDR2 is FYNNEI. The CDR3 has 14 amino acids. The V gene lost 6 bases and the J gene lost 7 bases, with 15 bases spanning the gap. The CDR3 DNA sequence: TGTGCCAGCAGGACCGGGACTGGAGGTGAAAAACTGTTTTTT. As protein: CASRTGTGGEKLFF.